Sequencing of this TCR beta chain was carried out in a study of blood T cell repertoires in COVID-19. Study details: From the United States, Italy and Spain came samples of acute and convalescent COVID-19.

This clone was seen only once. The protocol was immunoSEQ multiplex PCR, while the TCRdb copy is restricted to in-frame clones and leaves out a portion. The sample has about 160,000 clones; 90% are singletons. This receptor was obtained from a man between 60 and 75 years old with active or convalescent COVID-19. Sequencing used peripheral blood.

CDR3 in amino acids: CASSLVGGIHNSPLHF. CDR3 DNA: TGTGCCAGCAGCTTAGTAGGGGGTATCCATAATTCACCCCTCCACTTT. The V gene is TRBV7-9, the J gene TRBJ1-6, with a possible D match to TRBD1 (6 bases). Trimming removed 1 base from V and 5 bases from J, with 12 bases in between. The germline V gene has CDR1 SEHNR and CDR2 FQNEAQ (reference sequence). This CDR3 spans 16 amino acids.